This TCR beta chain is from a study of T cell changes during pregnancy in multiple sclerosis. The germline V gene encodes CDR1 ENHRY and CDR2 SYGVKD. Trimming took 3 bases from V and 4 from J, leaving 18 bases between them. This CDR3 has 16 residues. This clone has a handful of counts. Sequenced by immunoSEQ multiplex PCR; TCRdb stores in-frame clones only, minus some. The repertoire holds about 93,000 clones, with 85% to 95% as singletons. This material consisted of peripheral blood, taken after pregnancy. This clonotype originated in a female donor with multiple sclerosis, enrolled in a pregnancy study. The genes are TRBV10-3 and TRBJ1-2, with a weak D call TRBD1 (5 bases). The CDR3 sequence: CAISEADRLNSYGYTF. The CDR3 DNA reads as TGTGCCATCAGTGAAGCCGACAGACTGAACTCCTATGGCTACACCTTC.